This TCR beta chain was sequenced in a study of blood T cell repertoires in COVID-19. Study background: Samples of COVID-19 (acute and convalescent) were obtained from the United States, Italy and Spain.

V lost 0 bases to trimming and J lost 2 bases, with 11 bases between them. The length of the CDR3 is 16 residues. Germline V gene lookup returns CDR1 MGHRA and CDR2 YSYEKL. The authors' processing: Amplification with reference gene primers provided the estimates of nucleated cell counts. Some clones are missing from TCRdb's copy, which holds only in-frame ones; the method was immunoSEQ multiplex PCR. Clonal size and the V and J genes are those of that table, whereas D and trimming came from the DNA. This sample has about 160,000 clones, with roughly 83% found just once. The chain links TRBV4-1 to TRBJ2-1, with D possibly TRBD2 on 6 matching bases. Sequenced: peripheral blood. This clonotype was sampled from a man aged 18 to 29 with active or convalescent COVID-19. This chain's CDR3 is CASSQDSGEPYNEQFF. As DNA, the CDR3 is TGCGCCAGCAGCCAAGATTCGGGGGAGCCCTACAATGAGCAGTTCTTC.